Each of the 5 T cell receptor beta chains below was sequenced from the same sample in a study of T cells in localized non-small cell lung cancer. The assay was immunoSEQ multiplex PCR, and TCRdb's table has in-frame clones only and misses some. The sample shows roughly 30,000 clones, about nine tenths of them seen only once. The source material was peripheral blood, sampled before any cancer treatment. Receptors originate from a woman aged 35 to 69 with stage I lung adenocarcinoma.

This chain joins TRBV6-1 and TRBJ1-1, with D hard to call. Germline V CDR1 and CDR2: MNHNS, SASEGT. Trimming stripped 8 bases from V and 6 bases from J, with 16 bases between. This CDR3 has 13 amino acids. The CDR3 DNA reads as TGTGCCAGCCCCGAAAACCACGGTTCTGAAGCTTTCTTT. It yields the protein CASPENHGSEAFF.

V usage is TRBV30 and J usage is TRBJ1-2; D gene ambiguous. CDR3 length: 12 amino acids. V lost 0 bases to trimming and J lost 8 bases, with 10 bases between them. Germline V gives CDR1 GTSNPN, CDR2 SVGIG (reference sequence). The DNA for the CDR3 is TGTGCCTGGAGTGTACGGGTGACCGGCTACACCTTC. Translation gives CAWSVRVTGYTF.

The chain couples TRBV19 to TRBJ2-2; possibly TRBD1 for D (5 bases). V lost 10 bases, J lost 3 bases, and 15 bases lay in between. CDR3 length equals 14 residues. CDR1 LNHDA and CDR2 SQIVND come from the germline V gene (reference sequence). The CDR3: CAIGLTVYTGELFF. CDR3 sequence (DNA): TGTGCCATCGGGTTGACAGTCTACACCGGGGAGCTGTTTTTT.

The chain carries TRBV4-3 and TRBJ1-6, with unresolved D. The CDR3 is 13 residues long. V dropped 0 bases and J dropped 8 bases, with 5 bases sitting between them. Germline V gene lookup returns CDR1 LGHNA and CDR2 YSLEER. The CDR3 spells CASSQDWDSPLHF. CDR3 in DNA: TGCGCCAGCAGCCAAGATTGGGATTCACCCCTCCACTTT.

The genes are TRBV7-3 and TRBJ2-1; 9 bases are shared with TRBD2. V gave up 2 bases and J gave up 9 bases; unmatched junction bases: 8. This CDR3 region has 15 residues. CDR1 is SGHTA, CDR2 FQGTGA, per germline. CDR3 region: CASSLQAGGQGEQFF. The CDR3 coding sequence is TGTGCCAGCAGCTTACAAGCGGGGGGTCAGGGTGAGCAGTTCTTC.